Sequencing of this T cell receptor beta chain was carried out in a study of beta chain features in type 1 diabetes. General study points: Shortening of TCRB CDR3s, moderate but significant, appeared in all four CD4+ subsets of Type 1 diabetes patients. Insertions were fewer and deletions more numerous at VDJ junctions in type 1 diabetes patients.

Points on this clone: Its cognate antigen is unknown.

This CDR3 is built from 13 residues. CDR1 KGHSH and CDR2 LQKENI come from the germline V gene. The V and J ends lost 3 bases and 9 bases, in that order; junction bases with no gene match: 4. Since all of the isolated RNA was reverse transcribed, expressed TCRB transcripts were what got sequenced. Some clones are missing from TCRdb's copy, which holds only in-frame ones; the method was immunoSEQ multiplex PCR. Seen here are fewer than 300,000 clones, approximately 10% observed once, and the top ten hold around 0.017%. This rearrangement joins TRBV18 to TRBJ2-4, with TRBD1 matching 8 bases. Sequenced sample: naive CD4+ T cells from blood. The receptor was isolated from a man aged 30 to 45 with type 1 diabetes. The CDR3 sequence is CASSPGQESIQYF. The CDR3 DNA follows: TGTGCCAGCTCACCGGGACAGGAATCCATTCAGTACTTC.